Listed here are 19 T cell receptor beta chains from one sample, sequenced in a study of blood T cell repertoires in COVID-19. Sequencing used immunoSEQ multiplex PCR; TCRdb keeps in-frame clones, though not all of them. The sample holds roughly 35,000 clones, around 84% seen once. Sequences were obtained from peripheral blood. Every receptor here comes from a man older than 75 with acute or convalescent COVID-19.

This chain uses TRBV7-2 with TRBJ1-1; 8 bases line up with TRBD1. V trimming: 4 bases; J trimming: 1 base; junction bases outside the gene matches: 5. Germline-derived CDR1 and CDR2 are SGHTA and FQGNSA. CDR3 size: 15 residues. The CDR3 coding sequence is TGTGCCAGCAGCTCGACAGGGGTAAAGAACACTGAAGCTTTCTTT. Amino acids: CASSSTGVKNTEAFF. Combining the CDR3 with reference TRBV7-2 and TRBJ1-1 gives the whole variable domain GAGVSQSPSNKVTEKGKDVELRCDPISGHTALYWYRQSLGQGLEFLIYFQGNSAPDKSGLPSDRFSAERTGGSVSTLTIQRTQQEDSAVYLCASSSTGVKNTEAFFGQGTRLTVV.

This clone was seen just once. The genes are TRBV19 and TRBJ2-5; a possible D gene is TRBD2 (5 bases). V lost 3 bases to trimming and J lost 4 bases, with 6 bases between them. The CDR3 contains 12 residues. Germline CDR1 and CDR2: LNHDA and SQIVND (reference sequence). This CDR3 is CASSIEGETQYF. CDR3 DNA sequence: TGTGCCAGTAGTATTGAGGGAGAGACCCAGTACTTC.

The V call is TRBV7-8, the J call TRBJ1-2; 8 nucleotides agree with TRBD1. Germline V gives CDR1 SGHVS, CDR2 FQNEAQ. J gave up 7 bases and V 2 bases, and 9 bases lay outside the gene matches. The CDR3 has 15 amino acids. In DNA, the CDR3 is TGTGCCAGCAGCTTAACCAGGGGGCTGGGGATTGGCTACACCTTC. It translates to CASSLTRGLGIGYTF. Variable domain in full (rest from reference TRBV7-8 and TRBJ1-2): GAGVSQSPRYKVAKRGQDVALRCDPISGHVSLFWYQQALGQGPEFLTYFQNEAQLDKSGLPSDRFFAERPEGSVSTLKIQRTQQEDSAVYLCASSLTRGLGIGYTFGSGTRLTVV.

The chain joins TRBV7-8 to TRBJ1-4; D unresolved. CDR1 and CDR2 from the germline V gene are SGHVS and FQNEAQ. The V end lost 5 bases, the J end lost 0 bases, and 13 bases lay between the germline ends. The CDR3 has 16 residues. Here the CDR3 DNA reads TGTGCCAGCAGCCCTAATCCAATCCCAACTAATGAAAAACTGTTTTTT. Encoded protein: CASSPNPIPTNEKLFF.

V usage is TRBV6-5 and J usage is TRBJ1-1; D unresolved. V lost 7 bases to trimming and J lost 5 bases, with 14 bases between them. There are 13 residues in the CDR3. CDR1 and CDR2 from the germline V gene are MNHEY and SVGAGI. The CDR3: CASTLGDGTEAFF. CDR3 nucleotides: TGTGCCAGCACCTTGGGCGATGGTACTGAAGCTTTCTTT.

The chain combines TRBV5-1 with TRBJ2-1, with 11 bases lining up with TRBD2. V lost 5 bases to trimming and J lost 6 bases; unmatched junction nucleotides: 7. CDR1 is SGHRS, CDR2 YFSETQ, per germline. The CDR3 totals 15 residues. Here the CDR3 DNA reads TGCGCCAGCAGAGGTCTAGCGGGGGGCCTCAATGAGCAGTTCTTC. Translating it yields CASRGLAGGLNEQFF.

The chain is built from TRBV6-6 and TRBJ1-5, with D unclear. Germline CDR1 and CDR2: MNHNY and SVGAGI (reference sequence). Trimming removed 6 bases at V and 2 bases at J, with 17 bases between. The CDR3 consists of 16 residues. Here the CDR3 reads CASSPAGGLGNQPQHF. CDR3 in DNA: TGTGCCAGCAGCCCCGCGGGAGGGCTCGGCAATCAGCCCCAGCATTTT.

V and J are TRBV5-1 and TRBJ1-6; the D is unclear. Trimming stripped 0 bases from V and 10 bases from J, with 8 bases between. This CDR3 has 13 amino acids. Per germline, CDR1 SGHRS and CDR2 YFSETQ. CDR3 in DNA: TGCGCCAGCAGCTTGGAAACCGCGTCACCCCTCCACTTT. Translation: CASSLETASPLHF.

V is TRBV12-5 and J is TRBJ1-1, with D tentatively TRBD1 (5 bases). CDR3 length: 12 amino acids. From germline, CDR1 is LGHNT and CDR2 FRNRAP. Trimming pared 4 bases from V and 7 bases from J, leaving 10 bases between. CDR3 residues: CASGSLGGEAFF. Written as DNA, the CDR3 is TGTGCTAGTGGTTCCCTCGGGGGTGAAGCTTTCTTT.

A single count supports this clone. This chain links TRBV9 with TRBJ1-1, with a possible D match to TRBD1 (6 bases). The CDR3 is 13 residues long. The germline V gene has CDR1 SGDLS and CDR2 YYNGEE. The V end lost 5 bases, the J end lost 5 bases, and 13 bases lay between the germline ends. In nucleotides, the CDR3 is TGTGCCAGCAGTTCCACCGGGACAACTGAAGCTTTCTTT. Its protein product is CASSSTGTTEAFF.

This sequence joins TRBV5-1 and TRBJ2-2; D unclear. V dropped 1 base and J dropped 6 bases, with 4 bases sitting between them. Germline assignment: CDR1 SGHRS and CDR2 YFSETQ. This CDR3 spans 12 amino acids. This chain's CDR3 is CASSLKPGELFF. The CDR3 DNA is TGCGCCAGCAGCTTGAAGCCCGGGGAGCTGTTTTTT. Full variable domain (rest looked up from reference TRBV5-1 and TRBJ2-2): KAGVTQTPRYLIKTRGQQVTLSCSPISGHRSVSWYQQTPGQGLQFLFEYFSETQRNKGNFPGRFSGRQFSNSRSEMNVSTLELGDSALYLCASSLKPGELFFGEGSRLTVL.

This clone was detected a few times. The genes are TRBV5-4 and TRBJ1-3; D gene unclear. CDR1 and CDR2 (germline): SGHNT, YYREEE (reference sequence). This CDR3 has 16 residues. Trimming left V 0 bases short and J 4 bases short, with 14 bases between. The CDR3 DNA follows: TGTGCCAGCAGCTTGGACCCCGTGGGCTCGGGAAACACCATATATTTT. It translates to CASSLDPVGSGNTIYF.

The genes are TRBV6-6 and TRBJ2-1; no reliable D call. Trimming stripped 5 bases from V and 0 bases from J, with 8 bases between. This CDR3 has 14 residues. Germline-derived CDR1 and CDR2 are MNHNY and SVGAGI (reference sequence). This CDR3 reads CASSQELSYNEQFF. CDR3 DNA sequence: TGTGCCAGCAGTCAGGAGCTCTCCTACAATGAGCAGTTCTTC.

The chain links TRBV28 to TRBJ1-5; TRBD1 matches 10 bases. The J segment lost 4 bases and the V segment lost 6 bases, leaving 6 bases of the junction unmatched. Germline CDR1 MDHEN, CDR2 SYDVKM. CDR3 length equals 15 residues. The CDR3 reads CASSPGQGRNQPQHF. For the CDR3, the DNA is TGTGCCAGCAGCCCGGGACAGGGGAGGAATCAGCCCCAGCATTTT.

The chain couples TRBV27 to TRBJ2-3, with 14 bases fitting TRBD2. Trimming cost V 6 bases and J 2 bases; bases outside gene matches: 19. Germline V CDR1 and CDR2: MNHEY, SMNVEV (reference sequence). The CDR3 has 21 amino acids. DNA for the CDR3: TGTGCCAGCAGACTCCGGACTAGCGGGGGGATTAGTCCCTACAACACAGATACGCAGTATTTT. It translates to CASRLRTSGGISPYNTDTQYF.

This CDR3 is CASSLEGVNGNTIYF. CDR3 coding DNA: TGTGCCAGCAGCTTAGAGGGGGTAAATGGAAACACCATATATTTT. V gene TRBV7-2 combines with J gene TRBJ1-3; possibly TRBD1 for D (6 bases). From germline, CDR1 is SGHTA and CDR2 FQGNSA. CDR3 length: 15 residues. Trimming removed 1 base from V and 3 bases from J, with 10 bases in between.

This clone was recorded only once. This chain links TRBV9 with TRBJ1-4; D is unresolved. Between the trimmed V and J ends, which lost 0 bases and 0 bases, there was a span of 9 bases. The germline CDR1 and CDR2 sequences are SGDLS and YYNGEE. This CDR3 region has 16 residues. The CDR3 here is CASSVAPGTTNEKLFF. In DNA, the CDR3 is TGTGCCAGCAGCGTAGCCCCCGGGACAACTAATGAAAAACTGTTTTTT.

This chain links TRBV5-1 with TRBJ1-6; 10 positions agree with TRBD1. Germline V gene lookup returns CDR1 SGHRS and CDR2 YFSETQ. J was trimmed by 7 bases and V by 4 bases; bases with no gene match: 5. The CDR3 consists of 15 residues. CDR3 amino acids: CASSPGTGENSPLHF. The CDR3 DNA reads TGCGCCAGCAGCCCGGGGACAGGGGAAAATTCACCCCTCCACTTT.

As regards this clone: One junction end does not reproduce the germline sequence, and a read error may be involved. This rearrangement joins TRBV5-6 to TRBJ1-1, with 10 bases identical to TRBD1. The CDR3 extends over 14 amino acids. Looked up from germline, CDR1 is SGHDT and CDR2 is YYEEEE. The DNA for the CDR3 is TGTGCCAGCAGCACGGGACAGGGGAACGCTGAAGCTTTCTTT. This encodes CASSTGQGNAEAFF. Full variable domain (rest looked up from reference TRBV5-6 and TRBJ1-1): DAGVTQSPTHLIKTRGQQVTLRCSPKSGHDTVSWYQQALGQGPQFIFQYYEEEERQRGNFPDRFSGHQFPNYSSELNVNALLLGDSALYLCASSTGQGNAEAFFGQGTRLTVV.